This entry is about one TCR beta chain. The antigen is undetermined. The data were obtained in a study of cytomegalovirus exposure and HLA in healthy donors. Study-wide results and limits: According to reports, the classifier identified cytomegalovirus status with high specificity and sensitivity. Researchers counted around 160 TCR beta chains as cytomegalovirus-associated.

With 0 bases clipped from V and 10 bases from J, the junction kept 9 bases outside the gene matches. This CDR3 contains 14 residues. Germline values: CDR1 SGHRS, CDR2 YFSETQ. There were likely unrecorded immune exposures, though donors were nominally healthy when sampled. The PCR ran on 60 Vbeta and 13 Jbeta primers. The method was immunoSEQ multiplex PCR; TCRdb's version includes in-frame clones alone and lacks a portion of them. The table records 150,000 to 200,000 clones, approximately 79% of them present only once. The TCR comes from a woman aged 25 to 39 in good health and CMV-seropositive. Material: PBMCs. The chain employs TRBV5-1 and TRBJ2-5; 7 nucleotides match TRBD2. CDR3 sequence (DNA): TGCGCCAGCAGCTTGGGAGGACTAGAAGTCAGCCAGTACTTC. The encoded protein is CASSLGGLEVSQYF. Complete variable domain (other parts from reference TRBV5-1 and TRBJ2-5): KAGVTQTPRYLIKTRGQQVTLSCSPISGHRSVSWYQQTPGQGLQFLFEYFSETQRNKGNFPGRFSGRQFSNSRSEMNVSTLELGDSALYLCASSLGGLEVSQYFGPGTRLLVL.